This T cell receptor (beta chain) was captured in a study of T-cell memory formation after mild COVID-19. Regarding the study as a whole: Day 37-peaking second-wave clones had unconfirmed SARS-CoV-2 specificity. CD4+ bias marked clones expanding day 15 to 37, unlike balanced contracting clones.

In TCRdb, the 5' RACE reads were re-called with MiXCR into one record per CDR3 protein. The sample has over 60,000 distinct CDR3 sequences, around 15% seen once. The CDR3 is 12 amino acids. CDR1 and CDR2 from the germline V gene are SQVTM and ANQGSEA. The V and J ends lost 4 bases and 5 bases, in that order; junction bases with no gene match: 4. This clonotype was seen a few times. Its antigen is still unknown. The specimen was PBMCs or a T cell subset sorted from them (not recorded which). This TCR was recovered from an adult woman who had mild COVID-19 (a few samples of this study predate the infection). Cell type and time point are not known. The V gene is TRBV29-1, the J gene TRBJ2-5, with 7 bases fitting TRBD2. The CDR3 sequence is CSVGSSGETQYF. In DNA form, the CDR3 reads TGCAGCGTTGGAAGTAGCGGGGAGACCCAGTACTTC.